Detailed here is one T cell receptor beta chain. Its antigen is currently unknown. This record belongs to a study of OX40 agonist ivuxolimab in advanced cancers. Study observations and caveats: Determination of antigen specificity was not performed for the expanded peripheral T cells. There were also nonresponders showing low normalized T-cell clonal expansion. Dosing at 0.1 to 3.0 mg/kg was accompanied by clonal expansion of CD4+ and CD8+ blood T cells by week 6.

CDR1 is SNHLY and CDR2 is FYNNEI in the germline V gene. V was pared by 10 bases and J by 10 bases, with 10 bases of the junction left unmatched. The CDR3 is 14 amino acids. Profiling relied on immunoSEQ multiplex PCR, and the TCRdb table lists in-frame clones only, not all of them. The profile covers about 94,000 clones, with roughly 84% appearing a single time and under 0.35% taken by the ten largest. The sequencing here drew on CD4+ or CD8+ T cells sorted from blood, taken in a trial of the OX40 agonist ivuxolimab. This TCR was sampled from an adult with an advanced solid tumor such as melanoma, head and neck, liver or kidney cancer. V gene TRBV2 combines with J gene TRBJ1-6; 10 nucleotides match TRBD1. This CDR3 reads CAIAPGQGWSPLHF. The CDR3 DNA reads as TGTGCCATCGCTCCGGGACAGGGGTGGTCACCCCTCCACTTT.